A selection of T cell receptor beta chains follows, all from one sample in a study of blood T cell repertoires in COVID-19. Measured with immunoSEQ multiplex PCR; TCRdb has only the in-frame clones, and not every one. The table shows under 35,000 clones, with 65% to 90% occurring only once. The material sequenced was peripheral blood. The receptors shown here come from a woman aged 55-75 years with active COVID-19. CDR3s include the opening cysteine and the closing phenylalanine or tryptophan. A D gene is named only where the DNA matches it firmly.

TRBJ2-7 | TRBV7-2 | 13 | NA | CASSLVHPGEQYF
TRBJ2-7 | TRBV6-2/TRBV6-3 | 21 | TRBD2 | CASSYPRVRKLAGGNSHEQYF
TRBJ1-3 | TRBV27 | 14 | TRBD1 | CANLDRVSGNTIYF
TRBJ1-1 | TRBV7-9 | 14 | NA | CASSFDSLNTEAFF
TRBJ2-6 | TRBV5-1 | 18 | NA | CASTYTIKGDAGANVLTF
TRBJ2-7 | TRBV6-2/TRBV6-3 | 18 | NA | CASSYSGYRTSSPYEQYF
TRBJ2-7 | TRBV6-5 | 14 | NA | CASSYGGPGDEQYF
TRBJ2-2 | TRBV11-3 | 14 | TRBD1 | CASSGTANTGELFF
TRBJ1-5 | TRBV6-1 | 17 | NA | CASSEVGGRRFNQPQHF
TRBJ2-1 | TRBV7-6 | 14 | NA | CASSLGAGDNEQFF
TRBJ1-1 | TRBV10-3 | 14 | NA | CAISGQVLNTEAFF
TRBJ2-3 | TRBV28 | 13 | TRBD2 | CASSGGTTDTQYF
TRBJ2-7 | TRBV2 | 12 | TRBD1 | CASSDRGWPQYF
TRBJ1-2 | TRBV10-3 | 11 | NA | CAIAGGYGYTF
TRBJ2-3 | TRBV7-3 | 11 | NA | CASSSTDTQYF
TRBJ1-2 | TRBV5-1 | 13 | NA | CASSSTGYSGYTF
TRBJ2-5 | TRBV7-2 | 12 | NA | CASSPGLETQYF
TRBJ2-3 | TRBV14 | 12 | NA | CASSQDQGTQYF
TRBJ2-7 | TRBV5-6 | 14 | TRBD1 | CASSLDRGLSEQYF
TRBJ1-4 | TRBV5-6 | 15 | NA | CASSLWSATNEKLFF
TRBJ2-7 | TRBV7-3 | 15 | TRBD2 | CASSLSGGPNYEQYF
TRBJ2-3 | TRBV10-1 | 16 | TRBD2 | CASSESLAGTRPTQYF
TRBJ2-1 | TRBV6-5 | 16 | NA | CASSYRRASSYNEQFF
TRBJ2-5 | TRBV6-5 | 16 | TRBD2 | CASSYTGLATLETQYF
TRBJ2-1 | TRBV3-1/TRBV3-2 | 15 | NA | CASSQPGTRPHEQFF
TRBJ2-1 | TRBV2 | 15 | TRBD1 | CASSGGQGERGEQFF
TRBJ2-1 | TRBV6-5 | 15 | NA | CASSTGTFSYNEQFF
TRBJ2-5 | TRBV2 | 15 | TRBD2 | CASSRGGRGKETQYF
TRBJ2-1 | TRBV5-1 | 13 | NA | CASSFDRINEQFF